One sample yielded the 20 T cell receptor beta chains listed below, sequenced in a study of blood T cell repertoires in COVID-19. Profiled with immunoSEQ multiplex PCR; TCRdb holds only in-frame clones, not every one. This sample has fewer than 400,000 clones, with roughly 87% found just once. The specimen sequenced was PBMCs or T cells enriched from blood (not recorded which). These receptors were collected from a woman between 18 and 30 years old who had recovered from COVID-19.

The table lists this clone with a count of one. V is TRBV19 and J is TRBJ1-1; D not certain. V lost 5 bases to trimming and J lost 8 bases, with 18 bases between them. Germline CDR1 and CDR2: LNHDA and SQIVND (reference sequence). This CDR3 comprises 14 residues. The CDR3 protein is CASSPQWSGAEAFF. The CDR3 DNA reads TGTGCCAGTAGTCCTCAATGGAGCGGTGCAGAAGCTTTCTTT.

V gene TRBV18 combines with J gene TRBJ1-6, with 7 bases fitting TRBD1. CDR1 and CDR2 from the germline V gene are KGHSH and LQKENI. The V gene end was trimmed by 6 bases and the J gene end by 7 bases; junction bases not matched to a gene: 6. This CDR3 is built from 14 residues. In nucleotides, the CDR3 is TGTGCCAGCTCCCGGACAGGATCCAATTCACCCCTCCACTTT. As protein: CASSRTGSNSPLHF.

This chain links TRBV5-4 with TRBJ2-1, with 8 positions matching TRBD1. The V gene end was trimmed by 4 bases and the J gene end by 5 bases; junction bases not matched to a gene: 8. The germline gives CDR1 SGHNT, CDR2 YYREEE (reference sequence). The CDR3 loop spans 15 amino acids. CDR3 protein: CASSRYRDRNNEQFF. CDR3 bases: TGTGCCAGCAGCCGATACCGGGACAGGAACAATGAGCAGTTCTTC. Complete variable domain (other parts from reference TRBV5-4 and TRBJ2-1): ETGVTQSPTHLIKTRGQQVTLRCSSQSGHNTVSWYQQALGQGPQFIFQYYREEENGRGNFPPRFSGLQFPNYSSELNVNALELDDSALYLCASSRYRDRNNEQFFGPGTRLTVL.

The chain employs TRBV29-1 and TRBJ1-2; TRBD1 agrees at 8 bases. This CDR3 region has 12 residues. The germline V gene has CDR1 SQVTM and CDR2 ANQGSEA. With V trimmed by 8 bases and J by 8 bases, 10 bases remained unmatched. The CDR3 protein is CSMRQGWKGYTF. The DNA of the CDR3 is TGCAGCATGCGACAGGGGTGGAAAGGCTACACCTTC. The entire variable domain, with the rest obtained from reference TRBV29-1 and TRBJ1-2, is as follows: SAVISQKPSRDICQRGTSLTIQCQVDSQVTMMFWYRQQPGQSLTLIATANQGSEATYESGFVIDKFPISRPNLTFSTLTVSNMSPEDSSIYLCSMRQGWKGYTFGSGTRLTVV.

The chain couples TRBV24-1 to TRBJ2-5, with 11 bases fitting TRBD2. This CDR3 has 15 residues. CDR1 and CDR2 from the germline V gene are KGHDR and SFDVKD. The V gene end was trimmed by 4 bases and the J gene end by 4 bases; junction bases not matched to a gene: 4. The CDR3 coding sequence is TGTGCCACCAGTGACCTTGGACTAGCGGGAGAGACCCAGTACTTC. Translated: CATSDLGLAGETQYF.

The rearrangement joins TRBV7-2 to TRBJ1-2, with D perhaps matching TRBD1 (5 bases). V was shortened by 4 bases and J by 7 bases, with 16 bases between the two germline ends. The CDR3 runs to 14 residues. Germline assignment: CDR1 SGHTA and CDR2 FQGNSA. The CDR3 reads CASSSGGRLSGYTF. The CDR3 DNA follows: TGTGCCAGCAGCTCCGGGGGACGGTTGTCTGGCTACACCTTC. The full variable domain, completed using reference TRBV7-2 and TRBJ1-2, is GAGVSQSPSNKVTEKGKDVELRCDPISGHTALYWYRQSLGQGLEFLIYFQGNSAPDKSGLPSDRFSAERTGGSVSTLTIQRTQQEDSAVYLCASSSGGRLSGYTFGSGTRLTVV.

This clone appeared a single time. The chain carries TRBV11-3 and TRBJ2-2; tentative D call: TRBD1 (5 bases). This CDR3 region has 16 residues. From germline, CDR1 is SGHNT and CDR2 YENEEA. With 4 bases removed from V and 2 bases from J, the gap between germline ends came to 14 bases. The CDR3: CASSSYQGPNTGELFF. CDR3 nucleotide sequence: TGTGCCAGCAGCTCCTATCAGGGTCCCAACACCGGGGAGCTGTTTTTT.

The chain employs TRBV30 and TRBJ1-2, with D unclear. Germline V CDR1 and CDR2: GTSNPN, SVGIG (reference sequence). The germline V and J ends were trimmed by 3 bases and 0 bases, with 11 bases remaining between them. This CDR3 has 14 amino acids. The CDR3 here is CAWRARPSNYGYTF. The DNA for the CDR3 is TGTGCCTGGAGGGCCAGGCCCTCTAACTATGGCTACACCTTC.

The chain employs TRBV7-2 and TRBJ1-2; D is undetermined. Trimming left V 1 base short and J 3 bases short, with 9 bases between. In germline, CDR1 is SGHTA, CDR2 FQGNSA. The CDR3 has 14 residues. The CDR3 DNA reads TGTGCCAGCAGCTTAGTGCTAAGAGACTATGGCTACACCTTC. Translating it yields CASSLVLRDYGYTF. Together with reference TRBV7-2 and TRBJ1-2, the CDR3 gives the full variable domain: GAGVSQSPSNKVTEKGKDVELRCDPISGHTALYWYRQSLGQGLEFLIYFQGNSAPDKSGLPSDRFSAERTGGSVSTLTIQRTQQEDSAVYLCASSLVLRDYGYTFGSGTRLTVV.

The CDR3 region has the DNA TGTGCCAGCAGCCCGGGGGTGTCAGAGACCCAGTACTTC. Amino acid sequence: CASSPGVSETQYF. The chain couples TRBV5-6 to TRBJ2-5, with D possibly being TRBD2 (6 bases). Deletions cut 4 bases from V and 4 bases from J, with 11 bases between. CDR1 and CDR2 (germline): SGHDT, YYEEEE. The CDR3 sequence is 13 residues long.

This chain's CDR3 is CASSLLTANYGYTF. The CDR3 DNA is TGTGCCAGCAGCTTACTAACAGCTAACTATGGCTACACCTTC. The chain joins TRBV7-9 to TRBJ1-2; D not resolved. CDR3 size: 14 residues. V was clipped by 2 bases and J by 0 bases, with 7 bases between them. Germline CDR1 is SEHNR and CDR2 is FQNEAQ (reference sequence).

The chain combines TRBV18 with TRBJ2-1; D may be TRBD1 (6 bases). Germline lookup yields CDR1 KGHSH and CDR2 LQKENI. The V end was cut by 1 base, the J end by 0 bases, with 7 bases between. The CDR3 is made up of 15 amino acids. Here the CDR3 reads CASSPQQGSYNEQFF. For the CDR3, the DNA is TGTGCCAGCTCACCACAACAGGGCTCCTACAATGAGCAGTTCTTC.

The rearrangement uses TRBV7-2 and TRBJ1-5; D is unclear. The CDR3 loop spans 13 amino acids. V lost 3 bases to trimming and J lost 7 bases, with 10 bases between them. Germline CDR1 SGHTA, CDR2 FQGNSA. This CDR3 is CASSFGLGQPQHF. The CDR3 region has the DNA TGTGCCAGCAGCTTTGGCCTAGGACAGCCCCAGCATTTT.

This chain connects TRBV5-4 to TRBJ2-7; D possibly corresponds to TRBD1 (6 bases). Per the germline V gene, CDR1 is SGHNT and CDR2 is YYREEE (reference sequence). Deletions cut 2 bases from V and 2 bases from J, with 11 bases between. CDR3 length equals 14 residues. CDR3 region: CASSFGTGTYEQYF. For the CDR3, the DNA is TGTGCCAGCAGCTTCGGTACAGGGACCTACGAGCAGTACTTC. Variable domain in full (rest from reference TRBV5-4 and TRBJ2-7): ETGVTQSPTHLIKTRGQQVTLRCSSQSGHNTVSWYQQALGQGPQFIFQYYREEENGRGNFPPRFSGLQFPNYSSELNVNALELDDSALYLCASSFGTGTYEQYFGPGTRLTVT.

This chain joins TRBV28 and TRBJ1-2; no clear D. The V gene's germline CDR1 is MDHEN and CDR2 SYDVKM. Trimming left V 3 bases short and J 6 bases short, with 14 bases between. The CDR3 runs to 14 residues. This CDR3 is CASSLVSRSHGYTF. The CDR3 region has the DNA TGTGCCAGCAGTTTGGTTAGTCGAAGTCATGGCTACACCTTC.

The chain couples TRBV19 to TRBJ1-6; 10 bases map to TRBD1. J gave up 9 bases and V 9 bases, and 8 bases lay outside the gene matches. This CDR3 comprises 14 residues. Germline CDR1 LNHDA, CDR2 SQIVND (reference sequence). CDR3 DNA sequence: TGTGCCAGCACGCCGGGGACAGGGGTTTCACCCCTCCACTTT. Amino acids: CASTPGTGVSPLHF.

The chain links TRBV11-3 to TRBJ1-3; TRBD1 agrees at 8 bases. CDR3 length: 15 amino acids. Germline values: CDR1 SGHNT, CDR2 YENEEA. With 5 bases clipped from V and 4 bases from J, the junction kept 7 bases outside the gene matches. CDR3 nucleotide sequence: TGTGCCAGCAGCCCAGGACAGGGTCGGGGAAACACCATATATTTT. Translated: CASSPGQGRGNTIYF. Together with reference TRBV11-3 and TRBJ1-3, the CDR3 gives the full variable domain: EAGVVQSPRYKIIEKKQPVAFWCNPISGHNTLYWYLQNLGQGPELLIRYENEEAVDDSQLPKDRFSAERLKGVDSTLKIQPAELGDSAVYLCASSPGQGRGNTIYFGEGSWLTVV.

CDR3: CAIRDRLNEKLFF. CDR3 DNA: TGTGCCATTAGGGACCGACTAAATGAAAAACTGTTTTTT. This chain connects TRBV19 to TRBJ1-4, with a weak D call TRBD1 (5 bases). This CDR3 spans 13 amino acids. Per germline, CDR1 LNHDA and CDR2 SQIVND (reference sequence). V lost 10 bases to trimming and J lost 5 bases, with 14 bases between them. Complete variable domain (other parts from reference TRBV19 and TRBJ1-4): DGGITQSPKYLFRKEGQNVTLSCEQNLNHDAMYWYRQDPGQGLRLIYYSQIVNDFQKGDIAEGYSVSREKKESFPLTVTSAQKNPTAFYLCAIRDRLNEKLFFGSGTQLSVL.

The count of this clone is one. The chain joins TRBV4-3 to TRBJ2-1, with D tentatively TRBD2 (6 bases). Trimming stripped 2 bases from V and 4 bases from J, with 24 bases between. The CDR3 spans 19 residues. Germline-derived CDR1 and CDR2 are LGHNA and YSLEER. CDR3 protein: CASSQSPGGTGGWYNEQFF. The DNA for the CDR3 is TGCGCCAGCAGCCAATCGCCTGGGGGGACCGGTGGCTGGTACAATGAGCAGTTCTTC.

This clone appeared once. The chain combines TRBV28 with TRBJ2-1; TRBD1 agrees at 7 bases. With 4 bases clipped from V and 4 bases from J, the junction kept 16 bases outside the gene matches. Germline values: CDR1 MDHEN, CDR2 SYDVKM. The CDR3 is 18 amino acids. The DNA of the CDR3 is TGTGCCAGCAGTTCCTTCTCCCCGCCAAGGGGGCAATACAATGAGCAGTTCTTC. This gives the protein CASSSFSPPRGQYNEQFF.